Listed below are T cell receptor beta chains from one sample, sequenced in a study of cytomegalovirus exposure and HLA in healthy donors. TCRdb's copy holds only in-frame clones and misses some; the assay was immunoSEQ multiplex PCR. Of about 150,000 clones in the sample, 80% were seen once. The sample comprised PBMCs. The origin of the receptors is a man aged 30 to 39 in good health and CMV-seropositive. The CDR3 runs from the conserved cysteine through the conserved F or W. The D gene is left open where the match is weak. The listing skips clone size in some rows; elsewhere it reads once, few, many or a size class.

D: NA; size: NA; V: TRBV7-2; J: TRBJ1-5; CDR3: CASSARGGSNQPQHF; DNA: TGTGCCAGCAGCGCCCGAGGGGGTAGCAATCAGCCCCAGCATTTT
D: TRBD2; size: NA; V: TRBV6-6; J: TRBJ2-1; CDR3: CASNPGTSINEQFF; DNA: TGTGCCAGCAACCCCGGGACTAGCATCAATGAGCAGTTCTTC
D: TRBD1; size: NA; V: TRBV29-1; J: TRBJ1-1; CDR3: CSVEGQGVSEAFF; DNA: TGCAGCGTTGAAGGACAGGGGGTATCTGAAGCTTTCTTT
D: TRBD1; size: NA; V: TRBV4-1; J: TRBJ1-1; CDR3: CASSSPGQGATEAFF; DNA: TGCGCCAGCAGCTCCCCGGGACAGGGGGCCACTGAAGCTTTCTTT
D: TRBD1; size: NA; V: TRBV7-2; J: TRBJ2-5; CDR3: CASSLGGDRETQYF; DNA: TGTGCCAGCAGCTTAGGAGGGGACAGAGAGACCCAGTACTTC
D: NA; size: NA; V: TRBV11-3; J: TRBJ1-1; CDR3: CASSSLTATMNTEAFF; DNA: TGTGCCAGCAGCTCCCTGACAGCGACGATGAACACTGAAGCTTTCTTT
D: NA; size: NA; V: TRBV6-4; J: TRBJ2-3; CDR3: CASSDPWMGAALDTQYF; DNA: TGTGCCAGCAGTGACCCATGGATGGGGGCGGCGTTGGATACGCAGTATTTT
D: NA; size: NA; V: TRBV29-1; J: TRBJ2-5; CDR3: CSVVFSRDMKETQYF; DNA: TGCAGCGTGGTGTTCTCCCGGGACATGAAAGAGACCCAGTACTTC
D: NA; size: few; V: TRBV13; J: TRBJ2-3; CDR3: CASSQLESTDTQYF; DNA: TGTGCCAGCAGCCAGTTGGAGAGCACAGATACGCAGTATTTT
D: NA; size: once; V: TRBV15; J: TRBJ1-5; CDR3: CATSRPAVNQPQHF; DNA: TGTGCCACCAGCAGACCCGCGGTCAATCAGCCCCAGCATTTT
D: NA; size: once; V: TRBV7-2; J: TRBJ2-7; CDR3: CASSGSGLRGYEQYF; DNA: TGTGCCAGCAGCGGGTCGGGACTTAGGGGCTACGAGCAGTACTTC
D: TRBD1; size: NA; V: TRBV28; J: TRBJ2-7; CDR3: CASRPTGGGYEQYF; DNA: TGTGCCAGCAGGCCAACAGGGGGCGGCTACGAGCAGTACTTC
D: NA; size: NA; V: TRBV6-1; J: TRBJ2-1; CDR3: CASRDLVEQFF; DNA: TGTGCCAGCAGGGACTTAGTTGAGCAGTTCTTC
D: NA; size: NA; V: TRBV11-2; J: TRBJ1-6; CDR3: CASSLGGLSERGSPLHF; DNA: TGTGCCAGCAGCTTAGGAGGGTTATCGGAGCGAGGCTCACCCCTCCACTTT
D: TRBD1; size: few; V: TRBV5-4; J: TRBJ2-7; CDR3: CASSLAGGSYEQYF; DNA: TGTGCCAGCAGCTTGGCAGGGGGCTCCTACGAGCAGTACTTC